Listed here is a single T cell receptor (beta chain). The CDR3 contains 16 residues. The ends were cut back, 2 bases at V and 1 base at J, with 9 bases in the middle. The germline gives CDR1 MNHEY, CDR2 SVGAGI. This sample is part of a study of blood T cells in healthy people across ages. Together with a sample-barcoded 5' primer, a J-beta primer mix was included in a second PCR lasting about 7 to 12 cycles. TCRdb ran MiXCR on the 5' RACE reads and lists one entry per CDR3 protein. This sample has about a million distinct CDR3 sequences; 48% occur once, and the top ten carry around an eighth. The receptor was derived from a man between 25 and 39 years old in good health. The specimen sequenced was blood. The V gene is TRBV6-5, the J gene TRBJ1-6; D remains unclear. The CDR3, as DNA: TGTGCCAGCAGTTACGAAAGGAGGTCCTATAATTCACCCCTCCACTTT. Translated: CASSYERRSYNSPLHF.